The 24 T cell receptor beta chains below all came from one sample that was sequenced in a study of molecular identifiers for immune sequencing clone quantification. TCRdb used MiXCR to reprocess the PCR reads, holding one entry per CDR3 protein. The data hold more than 450,000 distinct CDR3 sequences, with roughly 24% observed a single time. The sequenced material came from naive CD8+ T cells from blood, with Jurkat cell RNA spiked in. The subset is: FACS-sorted CD8+CD4-CCR7+CD45RA+ naive T cells. The origin of the receptors is a human donor in good health. Some libraries in this study had Jurkat cell RNA spiked in.

The table lists this clonotype with many counts. J is TRBJ2-3 and V is TRBV11-2; weak D call: TRBD2 (6 bases). V was cut by 1 base and J by 1 base, with 9 bases left in between. Germline V gene data show CDR1 as SGHAT and CDR2 as FQNNGV. The CDR3 has 15 amino acids. The CDR3 loop is CASSLGPGGTDTQYF. The CDR3 nucleotides are TGTGCCAGCAGCTTAGGGCCGGGGGGCACAGATACGCAGTATTTT.

The chain uses TRBV20-1 and TRBJ1-1, with D perhaps matching TRBD1 (5 bases). Germline V gene lookup returns CDR1 DFQATT and CDR2 SNEGSKA (reference sequence). This CDR3 is 18 amino acids long. Trimming shortened V by 4 bases and J by 5 bases, and 29 bases separated the two germline ends. The CDR3 DNA is TGCAGTGCTACACTACGGGGCCTAGAAAAACCAGAGTGGACTGAAGCTTTCTTT. This codes for CSATLRGLEKPEWTEAFF.

At least ten counts were recorded for this clonotype. DNA for the CDR3: TGCAGCGTTAACGGCAGGGAGGGTGCACAAGATACGCAGTATTTT. Encoded protein: CSVNGREGAQDTQYF. The rearrangement joins TRBV29-1 to TRBJ2-3, with TRBD2 matching over 7 bases. The V segment lost 5 bases and the J segment 5 bases; nucleotides outside the gene matches: 13. There are 15 residues in the CDR3. Germline CDR1 and CDR2: SQVTM and ANQGSEA.

The V call is TRBV28, the J call TRBJ1-5, with D unresolved. The CDR3 is made up of 15 amino acids. Germline assignment: CDR1 MDHEN and CDR2 SYDVKM. V was shortened by 1 base and J by 2 bases, with 9 bases between the two germline ends. CDR3 DNA sequence: TGTGCCAGCAGTTTATCTCGTAGAGGCAATCAGCCCCAGCATTTT. This translates into CASSLSRRGNQPQHF.

This sequence joins TRBV6-5 and TRBJ2-5, with 12 bases fitting TRBD2. CDR3 size: 13 residues. V gave up 10 bases and J gave up 3 bases; unmatched junction bases: 3. Germline V lookup: CDR1 MNHEY, CDR2 SVGAGI. CDR3 residues: CATRLAGEETQYF. CDR3 DNA sequence: TGTGCCACCAGACTAGCGGGAGAAGAGACCCAGTACTTC.

This clonotype showed up many times. The gene calls are TRBV4-3 and TRBJ2-7, with D uncertain. The CDR3 runs 16 residues. The V gene lost 0 bases and the J gene lost 1 base, with 13 bases spanning the gap. The germline V gene has CDR1 LGHNA and CDR2 YSLEER. The CDR3 loop reads CASSQEHEIGSYEQYF. The CDR3 nucleotides are TGCGCCAGCAGCCAAGAGCACGAGATAGGATCCTACGAGCAGTACTTC.

This clonotype was seen ten or more times. The rearrangement joins TRBV6-6 to TRBJ2-7; TRBD1 might be the D (5 bases). This CDR3 spans 11 amino acids. Germline V gene data show CDR1 as MNHNY and CDR2 as SVGAGI (reference sequence). Trimming took off 10 bases at V and 7 bases at J, with 14 bases between the two ends. As DNA, the CDR3 is TGTGCCACCGTAGGGGTTGGGGAGCAGTACTTC. It yields the protein CATVGVGEQYF.

This clonotype occurred a few times. The chain combines TRBV9 with TRBJ2-3; D is possibly TRBD1 (5 bases). CDR3 length: 13 residues. Germline V lookup: CDR1 SGDLS, CDR2 YYNGEE. V dropped 3 bases and J dropped 4 bases, with 9 bases sitting between them. The CDR3, as DNA: TGTGCCAGCAGCGAGGAGACAGCAGATACGCAGTATTTT. Translating it yields CASSEETADTQYF.

This clonotype was detected only a few times. V gene TRBV7-3 combines with J gene TRBJ2-5; D possibly corresponds to TRBD2 (5 bases). This CDR3 is 16 amino acids long. The germline CDR1 and CDR2 sequences are SGHTA and FQGTGA. V lost 2 bases and J lost 1, with 14 bases in between. In DNA, the CDR3 is TGTGCCAGCAGCTTAGGGTTCTGGCTAGCCCAAGAGACCCAGTACTTC. Its protein product is CASSLGFWLAQETQYF.

This clonotype was seen more than once but under ten times. V gene TRBV12-3 or TRBV12-4 combines with J gene TRBJ2-7; TRBD2 might be the D (5 bases). The CDR3 is 16 residues long. Trimming took 7 bases from V and 0 from J, leaving 19 bases between them. The CDR3 is CASTLDSIHSSYEQYF. As DNA, the CDR3 is TGTGCCAGCACCCTGGACTCCATTCATAGCTCCTACGAGCAGTACTTC.

This clonotype has only a few counts. The gene calls are TRBV27 and TRBJ2-1; no firm D call. Germline V gene data show CDR1 as MNHEY and CDR2 as SMNVEV (reference sequence). The CDR3 consists of 16 residues. V shed 6 bases and J shed 0 bases, with 15 bases lying between them. CDR3 in DNA: TGTGCCAGCAGCAGTATAGGGCAGAGCTCCTACAATGAGCAGTTCTTC. Amino acid sequence: CASSSIGQSSYNEQFF.

The chain uses TRBV6-2 or TRBV6-3 and TRBJ2-7; TRBD2 matches 8 bases. The CDR3 runs 18 residues. Germline trimming cut 8 bases from V and 0 bases from J; bases unmatched to any gene: 18. Germline V lookup: CDR1 MNHEY, CDR2 SVGEGT. The CDR3 sequence is CASETPYPGGPSSYEQYF. The CDR3 nucleotides read TGTGCCAGCGAAACCCCCTACCCGGGAGGGCCCAGCTCCTACGAGCAGTACTTC.

The gene calls are TRBV13 and TRBJ2-1; D is undetermined. The germline CDR1 and CDR2 sequences are PRHDT and FYEKMQ (reference sequence). The CDR3 length is 14 residues. Trimming pared 5 bases from V and 5 bases from J, leaving 13 bases between. The CDR3 nucleotides are TGTGCCAGCAGCGGGGATAGGACCCACAATGAGCAGTTCTTC. Translation: CASSGDRTHNEQFF.

This clonotype was observed a handful of times. The V call is TRBV4-3, the J call TRBJ2-5; either TRBD1 or TRBD2 may supply D (5 bases each). The CDR3 totals 15 residues. The germline V gene has CDR1 LGHNA and CDR2 YSLEER. V lost 0 bases to trimming and J lost 1 base, with 9 bases between them. CDR3 residues: CASSQDWGTQETQYF. Written as DNA, the CDR3 is TGCGCCAGCAGCCAAGATTGGGGGACCCAAGAGACCCAGTACTTC.

With respect to this clonotype: Possible read error: a much larger clone is one base away. J is TRBJ2-7 and V is TRBV5-1, with 12 bases aligning to TRBD1. The CDR3 sequence is 16 residues long. Germline CDR1 reads SGHRS; CDR2 reads YFSETQ. J gave up 4 bases and V 2 bases, and 7 bases lay outside the gene matches. The CDR3 here is CASSLVRDRGLYEQYF. The CDR3 DNA reads TGCGCCAGCAGCTTAGTAAGGGACAGGGGGCTGTACGAGCAGTACTTC.

The chain employs TRBV19 and TRBJ2-1; D might be TRBD1 (5 bases). CDR1 LNHDA and CDR2 SQIVND come from the germline V gene (reference sequence). Trimming took 4 bases from V and 8 from J, leaving 21 bases between them. The CDR3 covers 16 residues. The CDR3, as DNA: TGTGCCAGTAGTACCTCCACACCGACAAGGGGTTATGAGCAGTTCTTC. Amino acids: CASSTSTPTRGYEQFF.

In this sample, this clonotype turned up a few times. V gene TRBV30 combines with J gene TRBJ1-4; D is perhaps TRBD1 (5 bases). The germline gives CDR1 GTSNPN, CDR2 SVGIG (reference sequence). V was cut by 2 bases and J by 5 bases, with 15 bases left in between. The CDR3 consists of 15 residues. The CDR3 coding sequence is TGTGCCTGGAGTTTAGGGGCAGTGCTAAATGAAAAACTGTTTTTT. It codes for CAWSLGAVLNEKLFF.

V is TRBV4-3 and J is TRBJ1-6; TRBD1 might be the D (5 bases). CDR3 size: 17 residues. V was shortened by 0 bases and J by 6 bases, with 15 bases between the two germline ends. Germline V CDR1 and CDR2: LGHNA, YSLEER. The CDR3 region has the DNA TGCGCCAGCAGCCAAGATTTCGTGGGGCAGAGTAATTCACCCCTCCACTTT. This sequence encodes CASSQDFVGQSNSPLHF.

CDR3 DNA: TGCGCCAGCCGCCCAGCCTGGGGGGGCTTCTACGCGCCGTACTTC. Its translation is CASRPAWGGFYAPYF. The chain recombines TRBV4-3 with TRBJ2-7, with D possibly matching TRBD2 (7 bases). The length of the CDR3 is 15 residues. The germline V gene encodes CDR1 LGHNA and CDR2 YSLEER. Deletions cut 8 bases from V and 12 bases from J, with 29 bases between.

The chain joins TRBV28 to TRBJ1-1; 12 nucleotides agree with TRBD1. J gave up 4 bases and V 6 bases, and 3 bases lay outside the gene matches. The CDR3 spans 14 residues. Germline lookup yields CDR1 MDHEN and CDR2 SYDVKM. In nucleotides, the CDR3 is TGTGCCAGCAGCCGGGACAGGGGGCTCACTGAAGCTTTCTTT. Protein product: CASSRDRGLTEAFF.

This clonotype has only a few counts. V gene TRBV30 combines with J gene TRBJ2-2; TRBD1 matches 11 bases. V lost 5 bases, J lost 3 bases, and 5 bases stayed unmatched. Germline V CDR1 and CDR2: GTSNPN, SVGIG (reference sequence). The length of the CDR3 is 15 residues. CDR3 DNA sequence: TGTGCCTGGTTGGACAGGGGGCTTTACACCGGGGAGCTGTTTTTT. This translates into CAWLDRGLYTGELFF.

The chain couples TRBV2 to TRBJ2-5; 14 bases fit TRBD2. V shed 5 bases and J 2 bases; nucleotides not matched to a gene: 13. Per germline, CDR1 SNHLY and CDR2 FYNNEI. The CDR3 loop spans 19 amino acids. This CDR3 reads CASSRWPGTSGGEQETQYF. The CDR3 DNA reads TGTGCCAGCAGTCGGTGGCCCGGGACTAGCGGGGGCGAACAAGAGACCCAGTACTTC.

Only a few counts were recorded for this clonotype. J is TRBJ2-7 and V is TRBV29-1; 10 bases are a match to TRBD1. J was trimmed by 3 bases and V by 4 bases; bases with no gene match: 6. This CDR3 has 14 residues. Germline CDR1 is SQVTM and CDR2 is ANQGSEA. CDR3 sequence reads: CSVVDRGRNYEQYF. The CDR3 DNA reads TGCAGCGTTGTTGACAGGGGGCGTAACTACGAGCAGTACTTC.

This clonotype was recorded many times. The rearrangement links TRBV4-1 to TRBJ2-7, with 10 bases matching TRBD1. Germline V gene lookup returns CDR1 MGHRA and CDR2 YSYEKL. This CDR3 contains 16 residues. After removal of 0 bases from V and 6 bases from J, the junction contained 8 bases not matched to a gene. Written as DNA, the CDR3 is TGCGCCAGCAGCCAAGATGCTTTCGGGACAGGGGTCGAGCAGTACTTC. Translated, it gives CASSQDAFGTGVEQYF.